What follows are 16 T cell receptor beta chains derived from one specimen sequenced in a study of OX40 agonist ivuxolimab in advanced cancers. TCRdb's copy holds only in-frame clones and misses some; the assay was immunoSEQ multiplex PCR. The data contain about 69,000 clones, over 60% of them seen just once; the ten biggest clones take up around 2.3%. The sample consisted of CD4+ or CD8+ T cells sorted from blood, taken in a trial of the OX40 agonist ivuxolimab. The receptor set was obtained from an adult with an advanced solid tumor such as melanoma, head and neck, liver or kidney cancer.

This chain links TRBV28 with TRBJ2-5; 9 nucleotides line up with TRBD1. TRBJ2-7 matches the DNA end more closely, so the J call is doubtful. Germline V gene data show CDR1 as MDHEN and CDR2 as SYDVKM. CDR3 length: 14 residues. CDR3 nucleotide sequence: TGTGCCAGCAGGGCCGGGACAGGGATCTACGAGCAGTACTTC. Its protein product is CASRAGTGIYEQYF.

The chain employs TRBV6-1 and TRBJ2-7; 11 bases are shared with TRBD2. V shed 0 bases and J 4 bases; nucleotides not matched to a gene: 2. The CDR3 is 15 residues long. Germline CDR1 reads MNHNS; CDR2 reads SASEGT. This CDR3 reads CASSEALAGVYEQYF. CDR3 DNA: TGTGCCAGCAGTGAAGCACTAGCGGGAGTGTACGAGCAGTACTTC.

This clone was seen only once. The genes are TRBV5-4 and TRBJ2-2; possible D gene TRBD2, 5 bases. This CDR3 spans 15 amino acids. V gave up 0 bases and J gave up 8 bases, with 14 bases separating them. Germline V gene lookup returns CDR1 SGHNT and CDR2 YYREEE (reference sequence). CDR3 DNA: TGTGCCAGCAGCTTGGAGCGCGGGTTCGGTGGGGAGCTGTTTTTT. Translating it yields CASSLERGFGGELFF.

V gene TRBV10-2 combines with J gene TRBJ1-5, with D possibly TRBD1 on 5 matching bases. Germline lookup yields CDR1 WSHSY and CDR2 SAAADI. This CDR3 has 14 residues. V was pared by 6 bases and J by 0 bases, with 9 bases between. The CDR3 coding sequence is TGCGCCAGCAGGGACACAAATAGCAATCAGCCCCAGCATTTT. As protein: CASRDTNSNQPQHF.

The chain is built from TRBV29-1 and TRBJ1-1; possibly TRBD1 for D (5 bases). Trimming took off 6 bases at V and 8 bases at J, with 16 bases between the two ends. CDR3 length equals 12 residues. Germline CDR1 and CDR2: SQVTM and ANQGSEA. CDR3 sequence: CSVAHGGAEAFF. CDR3 sequence (DNA): TGCAGCGTAGCACACGGAGGGGCGGAAGCTTTCTTT.

The chain carries TRBV29-1 and TRBJ1-2, with D possibly TRBD1 on 5 matching bases. With 4 bases removed from V and 2 bases from J, the gap between germline ends came to 8 bases. The CDR3 is made up of 12 amino acids. Germline loops: CDR1 SQVTM, CDR2 ANQGSEA. CDR3 residues: CSVVRDNYGYTF. CDR3 nucleotide sequence: TGCAGCGTTGTCCGGGACAACTATGGCTACACCTTC. Filled out from reference TRBV29-1 and TRBJ1-2, the complete variable domain reads SAVISQKPSRDICQRGTSLTIQCQVDSQVTMMFWYRQQPGQSLTLIATANQGSEATYESGFVIDKFPISRPNLTFSTLTVSNMSPEDSSIYLCSVVRDNYGYTFGSGTRLTVV.

The sample holds one count of this clone. This chain uses TRBV7-9 with TRBJ1-2, with 7 bases aligning to TRBD1. The trim removed 4 bases at V and 6 bases at J, leaving 14 bases unmatched. The CDR3 loop spans 16 amino acids. Germline V lookup: CDR1 SEHNR, CDR2 FQNEAQ (reference sequence). CDR3 loop: CASSYTTGTFFNGYTF. The CDR3 DNA follows: TGTGCCAGCAGCTATACGACAGGGACTTTTTTTAATGGCTACACCTTC.

The V call is TRBV20-1, the J call TRBJ1-2, with D unresolved. Trimming took 6 bases from V and 2 from J, leaving 7 bases between them. Germline CDR1 DFQATT, CDR2 SNEGSKA (reference sequence). This CDR3 comprises 11 residues. CDR3: CSATANYGYTF. DNA of the CDR3: TGCAGTGCAACAGCAAACTATGGCTACACCTTC.

This sequence joins TRBV5-3 and TRBJ2-3; 11 bases are a match to TRBD1. TRBV5-3 is an ORF for which the function is uncertain. J lost 0 bases, V lost 4 bases, and 10 bases had no gene match. The CDR3 spans 18 residues. Written as DNA, the CDR3 is TGTGCCAGAAGCACCCGGGACAGGGGGATTCCTAGCACAGATACGCAGTATTTT. It specifies CARSTRDRGIPSTDTQYF.

The J gene is TRBJ2-7, the V gene TRBV29-1; 12 bases match TRBD2. This CDR3 spans 15 amino acids. V lost 8 bases to trimming and J lost 3 bases; unmatched junction nucleotides: 11. Per the germline V gene, CDR1 is SQVTM and CDR2 is ANQGSEA. Here the CDR3 DNA reads TGCAGCACCTGGACTAGCGGGAAATCTCGCTACGAGCAGTACTTC. Translated: CSTWTSGKSRYEQYF.

The rearrangement joins TRBV19 to TRBJ1-2; 7 nucleotides line up with TRBD1. Trimming took 6 bases from V and 3 from J; bases not matched to a gene: 7. CDR3 size: 14 residues. Germline-derived CDR1 and CDR2 are LNHDA and SQIVND (reference sequence). The CDR3 nucleotides read TGTGCCAGTAGGCAGGGTCAGGGGGACTATGGCTACACCTTC. The encoded protein is CASRQGQGDYGYTF.

This clone has more than one count but fewer than ten. The DNA of the CDR3 is TGTGCCAGCAGTTACAATTTCTTCAATGAGCAGTTCTTC. Amino acid sequence: CASSYNFFNEQFF. The J gene is TRBJ2-1, the V gene TRBV6-6; D not resolved. CDR3 length: 13 amino acids. Germline assignment: CDR1 MNHNY and CDR2 SVGAGI (reference sequence). Trimming shortened V by 2 bases and J by 6 bases, and 8 bases separated the two germline ends.

The chain couples TRBV5-1 to TRBJ2-3; perhaps TRBD1 as D (5 bases). Germline CDR1 reads SGHRS; CDR2 reads YFSETQ. This CDR3 comprises 13 residues. V was pared by 4 bases and J by 0 bases, with 6 bases between. The CDR3, as DNA: TGCGCCAGCAGCCCAGGGAGCACAGATACGCAGTATTTT. This sequence encodes CASSPGSTDTQYF.

The chain employs TRBV5-1 and TRBJ2-5, with a possible D match to TRBD1 (6 bases). CDR1 SGHRS and CDR2 YFSETQ come from the germline V gene. The CDR3 consists of 13 residues. Trimming shortened V by 3 bases and J by 4 bases, and 10 bases separated the two germline ends. The CDR3 spells CASSWQGRETQYF. CDR3 in DNA: TGCGCCAGCAGCTGGCAGGGGAGAGAGACCCAGTACTTC.

Regarding this clone: Other DNA variants within this sample encode the same CDR3. The V call is TRBV11-3, the J call TRBJ2-5; D ambiguous. There are 13 residues in the CDR3. The ends were cut back, 2 bases at V and 5 bases at J, with 9 bases in the middle. Germline CDR1 is SGHNT and CDR2 is YENEEA. Here the CDR3 DNA reads TGTGCCAGCAGCTTACGGGTTGGGGAGACCCAGTACTTC. It codes for CASSLRVGETQYF. Full variable domain (outside the CDR3, taken from reference TRBV11-3 and TRBJ2-5): EAGVVQSPRYKIIEKKQPVAFWCNPISGHNTLYWYLQNLGQGPELLIRYENEEAVDDSQLPKDRFSAERLKGVDSTLKIQPAELGDSAVYLCASSLRVGETQYFGPGTRLLVL.

The rearrangement links TRBV21-1 to TRBJ1-2. TRBV21-1 is designated a pseudogene. The CDR3 consists of 15 residues. CDR3 residues: CASSKALYHSDGYTF. The CDR3 nucleotides read TGTGCCAGCAGCAAAGCGTTATATCACTCAGATGGCTACACCTTC.